This T cell receptor beta chain was identified during a study of blood T cell repertoires in COVID-19. The germline gives CDR1 WSHSY, CDR2 SAAADI. There are 13 residues in the CDR3. Trimming shortened V by 4 bases and J by 2 bases, and 8 bases separated the two germline ends. As handled by the study authors: Amplifying reference gene primers gave estimates of nucleated cell counts. Sequencing was performed with immunoSEQ multiplex PCR; in TCRdb, only in-frame clones are kept and a portion is missing. V and J calls and clone size are given by that table; D and trimming were obtained from the DNA. Of 200,000 to 250,000 clones in the sample, roughly 80% are singletons; the top ten hold approximately 3.5%.

The TCR sequence derives from a woman under 30 with acute or convalescent COVID-19. The sequenced sample consisted of peripheral blood. The gene calls are TRBV10-2 and TRBJ1-1, with TRBD1 as a possible D gene (5 bases). This CDR3 is CASSVQGNTEAFF. CDR3 DNA: TGCGCCAGCAGTGTCCAGGGTAACACTGAAGCTTTCTTT.